This T cell receptor beta chain was obtained from a study of shared T cell receptors in the human thymus. The table came from immunoSEQ multiplex PCR; TCRdb's copy has only in-frame clones and leaves some out. Among about 660,000 clones, 70% to 90% were seen once, and the ten largest hold about 0.0094%. Trimming removed 1 base at V and 5 bases at J, with 21 bases between. CDR1 and CDR2 from the germline V gene are GTSNPN and SVGIG (reference sequence). CDR3 size: 17 residues. These data are also associated with another study on human thymus T cells.

This clonotype was sampled from a boy under three years old with a congenital heart defect. Material: thymocytes. The rearrangement joins TRBV30 to TRBJ1-5; perhaps TRBD1 as D (5 bases). This CDR3 reads CAWSESGIGVADQPQHF. CDR3 sequence (DNA): TGTGCCTGGAGTGAGTCAGGGATAGGGGTTGCTGATCAGCCCCAGCATTTT.